One sample yielded the 20 T cell receptor beta chains listed below, sequenced in a study of human T cells and chemical hapten exposure. Sample time point: healthy volunteer bleed at 6 weeks. Total RNA was isolated from whole blood that had not been fractionated. Using its own MiXCR run on the RACE reads, TCRdb lists one record per CDR3 protein. Of 50,000 to 70,000 distinct CDR3 sequences in the sample, roughly 6.6% were seen once. Sequenced: whole blood. The source is a female donor in good health. Some clones in this sample may be carry-over from other donors' samples.

This clonotype was seen ten or more times. This chain links TRBV5-6 with TRBJ2-3; a possible D gene is TRBD2 (7 bases). Germline V gives CDR1 SGHDT, CDR2 YYEEEE. The CDR3 length is 16 residues. Trimming stripped 4 bases from V and 1 base from J, with 16 bases between. This CDR3 reads CASSGGARTGTDTQYF. DNA of the CDR3: TGTGCCAGCAGCGGGGGGGCCCGGACGGGCACAGATACGCAGTATTTT.

This clonotype was seen repeatedly, ten times or more. The rearrangement uses TRBV29-1 and TRBJ2-5, with 9 bases matching TRBD1. V shed 4 bases, J shed 2 bases, and the junction held 2 bases outside the gene matches. This CDR3 is built from 13 residues. CDR1 is SQVTM and CDR2 is ANQGSEA in the germline V gene. The CDR3 sequence is CSVADRGQETQYF. The CDR3, as DNA: TGCAGCGTTGCGGACAGGGGACAAGAGACCCAGTACTTC.

This clonotype was detected many times. The CDR3 reads CASKASGPRTQYF. The CDR3 DNA reads TGTGCCAGCAAGGCTAGCGGTCCGAGGACCCAGTACTTC. The chain recombines TRBV6-5 with TRBJ2-5, with 7 bases lining up with TRBD2. V trimming: 7 bases; J trimming: 7 bases; junction bases outside the gene matches: 9. Germline CDR1 and CDR2: MNHEY and SVGAGI. CDR3 length: 13 amino acids.

This clonotype is a singleton in its sample. The chain links TRBV2 to TRBJ2-1; maybe TRBD2 (5 bases). Germline V CDR1 and CDR2: SNHLY, FYNNEI. Trimming pared 0 bases from V and 8 bases from J, leaving 11 bases between. The length of the CDR3 is 14 residues. CDR3 loop: CASSEAGAVDEQFF. CDR3 DNA: TGTGCCAGCAGTGAAGCGGGAGCGGTGGATGAGCAGTTCTTC.

The chain uses TRBV5-1 and TRBJ2-3; TRBD1 agrees at 10 bases. This CDR3 is built from 15 residues. CDR1 and CDR2 (germline): SGHRS, YFSETQ. Unmatched junction bases numbered 4, after V lost 2 bases and J lost 4 bases. This chain's CDR3 is CASSLSGQGPDTQYF. The CDR3 DNA reads TGCGCCAGCAGCTTATCGGGACAGGGGCCAGATACGCAGTATTTT.

This clonotype was counted ten times or more. V usage is TRBV28 and J usage is TRBJ2-1; 9 bases fit TRBD2. Germline lookup yields CDR1 MDHEN and CDR2 SYDVKM. Trimming took 2 bases from V and 4 from J; bases not matched to a gene: 6. The CDR3 runs to 16 residues. The CDR3 DNA sequence: TGTGCCAGCAGTTTAACAGCGGGAGGTCGGTACAATGAGCAGTTCTTC. Its translation is CASSLTAGGRYNEQFF.

V usage is TRBV27 and J usage is TRBJ2-6, with 10 bases aligning to TRBD2. With V trimmed by 4 bases and J by 4 bases, 7 bases remained unmatched. The V gene's germline CDR1 is MNHEY and CDR2 SMNVEV (reference sequence). The CDR3 consists of 17 residues. The CDR3 region is CASSSVLAGRGANVLTF. DNA for the CDR3: TGTGCCAGCAGTTCCGTACTAGCGGGACGAGGGGCCAACGTCCTGACTTTC. The whole variable domain, remainder taken from reference TRBV27 and TRBJ2-6, is EAQVTQNPRYLITVTGKKLTVTCSQNMNHEYMSWYRQDPGLGLRQIYYSMNVEVTDKGDVPEGYKVSRKEKRNFPLILESPSPNQTSLYFCASSSVLAGRGANVLTFGAGSRLTVL.

The sample holds a few counts of this clonotype. The rearrangement links TRBV4-1 to TRBJ1-6; TRBD1 aligns across 11 bases. The V gene's germline CDR1 is MGHRA and CDR2 YSYEKL. Losses at the gene ends were 2 bases for V and 10 bases for J; bases not matched to a gene: 7. CDR3 length: 16 residues. The CDR3 DNA reads as TGCGCCAGCAGCCAACAAATAGGGGACAGGGGGTCACCCCTCCACTTT. It is translated as CASSQQIGDRGSPLHF.

This clonotype has a count of ten or more. The chain joins TRBV19 to TRBJ2-7, with 7 bases identical to TRBD2. The CDR3 has 15 residues. CDR1 and CDR2 (germline): LNHDA, SQIVND (reference sequence). Trimming at V came to 1 base and at J to 3 bases, leaving 6 bases not matched to a gene. CDR3 nucleotide sequence: TGTGCCAGTAGTATAGCGGCTAGCGGCCTCTACGAGCAGTACTTC. Its protein is CASSIAASGLYEQYF.

J is TRBJ1-5 and V is TRBV27; D gene uncertain. CDR1 and CDR2 from the germline V gene are MNHEY and SMNVEV (reference sequence). The CDR3 extends over 13 amino acids. Trimming shortened V by 2 bases and J by 5 bases, and 7 bases separated the two germline ends. CDR3 residues: CASSLIPHQPQHF. The CDR3 nucleotides are TGTGCCAGCAGTTTAATACCTCATCAGCCCCAGCATTTT.

In this sample, this clonotype turned up many times. This chain connects TRBV6-1 to TRBJ2-1, with 10 positions matching TRBD2. The germline gives CDR1 MNHNS, CDR2 SASEGT. V shed 0 bases, J shed 8 bases, and the junction held 1 base outside the gene matches. The length of the CDR3 is 14 residues. The CDR3: CASSEAGTSDEQFF. For the CDR3, the DNA is TGTGCCAGCAGTGAAGCTGGGACTAGCGATGAGCAGTTCTTC.

This clonotype showed up many times. The rearrangement links TRBV30 to TRBJ1-1; tentative D call: TRBD1 (5 bases). Trimming removed 2 bases at V and 1 base at J, with 8 bases between. The CDR3 is 13 residues long. Germline V CDR1 and CDR2: GTSNPN, SVGIG (reference sequence). The CDR3 nucleotides are TGTGCCTGGAGTCGGGGGTCGAACACTGAAGCTTTCTTT. This gives the protein CAWSRGSNTEAFF.

This clonotype was seen more than once but under ten times. The genes are TRBV7-2 and TRBJ1-3; no clear D gene. Trimming took 5 bases from V and 0 from J, leaving 11 bases between them. The CDR3 length is 15 residues. Per the germline V gene, CDR1 is SGHTA and CDR2 is FQGNSA. The CDR3 protein is CASSISQISGNTIYF. The DNA for the CDR3 is TGTGCCAGCAGCATAAGCCAAATCTCTGGAAACACCATATATTTT.

The sample holds one count of this clonotype. With a much larger clone just one base away, this may be a read error. V and J are TRBV12-3 or TRBV12-4 and TRBJ1-2; D is unclear. V dropped 4 bases and J dropped 3 bases, with 12 bases sitting between them. This CDR3 contains 14 residues. The CDR3 protein is CASSWTTRDYGYTF. CDR3 nucleotide sequence: TGTGCCAGCAGTTGGACGACTAGGGACTATGGCTACACCTTC.

This clonotype was observed at least ten times. The gene calls are TRBV3-1 and TRBJ2-7; TRBD2 matches 7 bases. The V and J ends lost 1 base and 2 bases, in that order; junction bases with no gene match: 5. Per the germline V gene, CDR1 is LGHDT and CDR2 is YNNKEL (reference sequence). The CDR3 has 15 residues. CDR3 coding DNA: TGTGCCAGCAGCCAAGCGACTAGCTGGGCCTACGAGCAGTACTTC. It codes for CASSQATSWAYEQYF.

This clonotype was seen many times. CDR3 residues: CASSFSSNYGYTF. The DNA of the CDR3 is TGTGCCAGCAGTTTCTCCAGTAACTATGGCTACACCTTC. This chain joins TRBV27 and TRBJ1-2; no firm D call. The germline gives CDR1 MNHEY, CDR2 SMNVEV (reference sequence). The germline V and J ends were trimmed by 3 bases and 1 base, with 6 bases remaining between them. The CDR3 runs 13 residues.

Many counts were recorded for this clonotype. The V and J genes are TRBV5-6 and TRBJ2-3, with 10 nucleotides matching TRBD2. Trimming took 1 base from V and 3 from J; bases not matched to a gene: 2. Germline assignment: CDR1 SGHDT and CDR2 YYEEEE. The CDR3 consists of 15 residues. Here the CDR3 reads CASSLPGLATDTQYF. CDR3 nucleotide sequence: TGTGCCAGCAGCTTGCCGGGACTAGCGACAGATACGCAGTATTTT. The full variable domain, completed using reference TRBV5-6 and TRBJ2-3, is DAGVTQSPTHLIKTRGQQVTLRCSPKSGHDTVSWYQQALGQGPQFIFQYYEEEERQRGNFPDRFSGHQFPNYSSELNVNALLLGDSALYLCASSLPGLATDTQYFGPGTRLTVL.

The rearrangement uses TRBV9 and TRBJ2-1; D is unclear. Germline CDR1 is SGDLS and CDR2 is YYNGEE. Between the trimmed V and J ends, which lost 4 bases and 6 bases, there was a span of 11 bases. This CDR3 has 13 amino acids. CDR3 sequence reads: CASSPSSGNEQFF. The CDR3, as DNA: TGTGCCAGCAGCCCTAGTTCCGGCAATGAGCAGTTCTTC.

The rearrangement joins TRBV6-1 to TRBJ1-1; 10 positions agree with TRBD1. Germline trimming cut 5 bases from V and 3 bases from J; bases unmatched to any gene: 6. This CDR3 has 15 amino acids. Germline V gene sequence: CDR1 MNHNS, CDR2 SASEGT. The CDR3 region is CASSPPGQGYTEAFF. As DNA, the CDR3 is TGTGCCAGCAGTCCACCGGGACAGGGGTACACTGAAGCTTTCTTT.

This clonotype was counted many times. The chain recombines TRBV6-2 or TRBV6-3 with TRBJ1-5; D might be TRBD1 (6 bases). The CDR3 extends over 15 amino acids. The V gene's germline CDR1 is MNHEY and CDR2 SVGEGT. The V end lost 4 bases, the J end lost 7 bases, and 17 bases lay between the germline ends. The CDR3 sequence: CASSSHMQGRQPQHF. CDR3 coding DNA: TGTGCCAGCAGTTCTCATATGCAGGGGCGACAGCCCCAGCATTTT.